The present entry profiles one TCR beta chain with its context. Germline CDR1 is SEHNR and CDR2 is FQNEAQ (reference sequence). Trimming at V came to 7 bases and at J to 4 bases, leaving 8 bases not matched to a gene. The CDR3 has 14 amino acids. Selected positively for CCR7 and CD45RO-negative, naive CD8 cells excluded terminally differentiated effector memory CD45RA+ cells. This specimen belongs to a study of shared clonotypes between healthy human individuals. Study-wide background: Donors had three CD4 naive, three CD4 memory, two CD8 naive and one CD8 memory plate apiece.

Libraries were prepared by immunoSEQ multiplex PCR; TCRdb keeps only in-frame clonotypes and omits some of them. The repertoire has about 820,000 clones, 80% to 95% of them found once; the top ten carry around 24%. This TCR derives from a man aged 30-40 years in good health. Sequenced sample: naive CD8+ T cells sorted from blood. This chain links TRBV7-9 with TRBJ1-2, with TRBD1 matching over 8 bases. The CDR3 loop is CASTQTGDVYGYTF. In DNA form, the CDR3 reads TGTGCCAGCACCCAGACAGGGGATGTCTATGGCTACACCTTC.